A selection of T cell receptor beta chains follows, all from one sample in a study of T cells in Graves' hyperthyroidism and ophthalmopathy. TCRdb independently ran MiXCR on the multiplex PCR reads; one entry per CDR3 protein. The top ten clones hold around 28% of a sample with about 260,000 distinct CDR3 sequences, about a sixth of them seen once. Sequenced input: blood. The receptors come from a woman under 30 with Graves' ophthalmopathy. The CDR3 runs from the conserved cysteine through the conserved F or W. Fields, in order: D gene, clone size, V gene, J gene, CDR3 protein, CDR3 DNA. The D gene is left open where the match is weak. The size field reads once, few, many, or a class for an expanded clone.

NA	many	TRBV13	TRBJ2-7	CASSSYKDEQYF	TGTGCCAGCAGCTCCTACAAGGACGAGCAGTACTTC
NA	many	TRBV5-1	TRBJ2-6	CASSMTGWVAGANVLTF	TGCGCCAGCAGCATGACCGGGTGGGTGGCTGGGGCCAACGTCCTGACTTTC
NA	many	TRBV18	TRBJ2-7	CASSPEGGFSYEQYF	TGTGCCAGCTCACCTGAGGGGGGGTTCTCCTACGAGCAGTACTTC
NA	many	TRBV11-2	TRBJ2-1	CASSHDGGTYNEQFF	TGTGCCAGCAGCCACGATGGGGGGACATACAATGAGCAGTTCTTC
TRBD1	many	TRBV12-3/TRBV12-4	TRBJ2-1	CASSQGGQVIYNEQFF	TGTGCCAGCAGTCAAGGGGGACAGGTGATCTACAATGAGCAGTTCTTC
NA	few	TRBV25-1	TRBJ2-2	CASSTQGNSNTGELFF	TGTGCCAGCAGCACCCAGGGAAATTCGAACACCGGGGAGCTGTTTTTT
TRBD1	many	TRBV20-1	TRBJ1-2	CSARGDSPSGYTF	TGCAGTGCCCGGGGGGACAGCCCCAGTGGCTACACCTTC
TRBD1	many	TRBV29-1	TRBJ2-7	CSARQGSYEQYF	TGCAGCGCACGACAGGGCTCCTACGAGCAGTACTTC
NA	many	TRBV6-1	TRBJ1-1	CASSSPDLEAFF	TGTGCCAGCAGTTCGCCTGACCTTGAAGCTTTCTTT
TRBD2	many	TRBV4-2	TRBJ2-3	CPSSQGSGLADTDTQYF	TGTCCCAGCAGCCAAGGCTCGGGACTAGCGGACACAGATACGCAGTATTTT
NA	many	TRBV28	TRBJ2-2	CASSLLRTSGTNTGELFF	TGTGCCAGCAGTTTACTTAGAACATCCGGGACGAACACCGGGGAGCTGTTTTTT
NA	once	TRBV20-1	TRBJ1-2	CSARHPGLWNYGYTF	TGCAGTGCTAGACACCCGGGGCTCTGGAACTATGGCTACACCTTC
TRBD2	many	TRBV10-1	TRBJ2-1	CASSNGLAGSYNEQFF	TGCGCCAGCAGTAACGGACTAGCGGGGTCCTACAATGAGCAGTTCTTC